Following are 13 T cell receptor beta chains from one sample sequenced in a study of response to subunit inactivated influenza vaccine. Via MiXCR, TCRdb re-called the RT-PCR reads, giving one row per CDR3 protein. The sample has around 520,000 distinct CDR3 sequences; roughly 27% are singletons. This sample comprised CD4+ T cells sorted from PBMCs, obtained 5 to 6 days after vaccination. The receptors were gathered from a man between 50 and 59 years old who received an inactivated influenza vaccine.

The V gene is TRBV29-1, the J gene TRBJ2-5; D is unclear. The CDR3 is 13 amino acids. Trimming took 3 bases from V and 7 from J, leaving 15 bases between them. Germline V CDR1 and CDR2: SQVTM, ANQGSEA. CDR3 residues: CSVEFSPTVTQYF. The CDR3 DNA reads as TGCAGCGTTGAGTTCTCCCCGACCGTGACCCAGTACTTC.

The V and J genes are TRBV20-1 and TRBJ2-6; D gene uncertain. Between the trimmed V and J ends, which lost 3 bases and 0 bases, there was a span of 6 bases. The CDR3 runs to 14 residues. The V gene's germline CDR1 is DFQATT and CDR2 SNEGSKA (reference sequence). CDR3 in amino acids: CSASVASGANVLTF. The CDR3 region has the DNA TGCAGTGCTAGTGTAGCCTCTGGGGCCAACGTCCTGACTTTC.

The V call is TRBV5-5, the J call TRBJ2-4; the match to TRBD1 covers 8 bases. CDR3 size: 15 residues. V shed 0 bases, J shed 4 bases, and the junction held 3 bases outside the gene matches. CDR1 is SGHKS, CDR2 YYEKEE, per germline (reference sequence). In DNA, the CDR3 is TGTGCCAGCAGCTTGGGGACAGGGCTTAAAAACATTCAGTACTTC. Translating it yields CASSLGTGLKNIQYF.

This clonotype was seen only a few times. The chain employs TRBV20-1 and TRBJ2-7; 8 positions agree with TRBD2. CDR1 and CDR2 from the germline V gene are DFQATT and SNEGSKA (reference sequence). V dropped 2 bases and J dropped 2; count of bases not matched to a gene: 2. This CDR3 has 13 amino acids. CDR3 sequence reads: CSARRLATYEQYF. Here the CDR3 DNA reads TGCAGTGCTAGAAGACTAGCGACCTACGAGCAGTACTTC.

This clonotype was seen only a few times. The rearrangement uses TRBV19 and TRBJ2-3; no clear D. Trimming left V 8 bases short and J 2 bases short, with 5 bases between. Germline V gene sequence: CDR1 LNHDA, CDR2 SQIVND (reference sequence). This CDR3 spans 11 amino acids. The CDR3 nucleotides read TGTGCCAGTGCAACCACAGATACGCAGTATTTT. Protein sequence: CASATTDTQYF.

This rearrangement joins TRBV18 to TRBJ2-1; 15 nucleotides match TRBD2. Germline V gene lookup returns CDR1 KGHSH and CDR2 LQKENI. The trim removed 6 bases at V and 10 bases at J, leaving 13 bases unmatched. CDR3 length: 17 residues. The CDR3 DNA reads TGTGCCAGCTCGCCGCCCGGTGGGACTAGCGGGAGGCTGGAGCAGTTCTTC. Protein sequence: CASSPPGGTSGRLEQFF.

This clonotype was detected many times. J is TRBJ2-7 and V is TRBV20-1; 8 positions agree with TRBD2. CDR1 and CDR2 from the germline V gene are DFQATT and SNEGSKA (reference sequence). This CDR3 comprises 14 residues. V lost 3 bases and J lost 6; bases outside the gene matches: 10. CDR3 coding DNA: TGCAGTGCTAGTCCGGGAGGGACGGGAAGCGAGCAGTACTTC. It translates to CSASPGGTGSEQYF.

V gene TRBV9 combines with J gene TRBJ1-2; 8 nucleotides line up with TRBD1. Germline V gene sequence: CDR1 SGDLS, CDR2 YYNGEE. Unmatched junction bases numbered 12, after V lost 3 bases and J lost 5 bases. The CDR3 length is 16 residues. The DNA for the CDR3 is TGTGCCAGCAGCGCCACAGGACAGGGACGAGTATATGGCTACACCTTC. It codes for CASSATGQGRVYGYTF.

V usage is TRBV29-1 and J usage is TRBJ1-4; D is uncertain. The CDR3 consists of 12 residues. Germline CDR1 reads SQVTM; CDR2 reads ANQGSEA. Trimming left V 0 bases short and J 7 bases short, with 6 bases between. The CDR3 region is CSVEDLAEKLFF. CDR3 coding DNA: TGCAGCGTTGAAGATCTTGCTGAAAAACTGTTTTTT.

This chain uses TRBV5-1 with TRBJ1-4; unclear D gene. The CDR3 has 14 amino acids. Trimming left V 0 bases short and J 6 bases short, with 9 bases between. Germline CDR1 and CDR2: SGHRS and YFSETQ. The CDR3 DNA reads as TGCGCCAGCAGCTTGGAACTAAGGGATGAAAAACTGTTTTTT. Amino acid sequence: CASSLELRDEKLFF.

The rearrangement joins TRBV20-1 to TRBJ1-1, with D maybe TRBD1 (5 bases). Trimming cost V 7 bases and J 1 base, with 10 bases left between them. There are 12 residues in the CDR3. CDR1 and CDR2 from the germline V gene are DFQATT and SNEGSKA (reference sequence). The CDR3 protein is CSGQRRNTEAFF. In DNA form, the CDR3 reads TGCAGTGGACAGAGGAGGAACACTGAAGCTTTCTTT.

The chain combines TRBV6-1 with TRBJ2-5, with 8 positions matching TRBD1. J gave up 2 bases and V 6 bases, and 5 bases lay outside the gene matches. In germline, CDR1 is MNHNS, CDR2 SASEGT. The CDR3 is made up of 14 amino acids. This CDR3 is CASSKTGDQETQYF. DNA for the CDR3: TGTGCCAGCAGCAAGACAGGGGATCAAGAGACCCAGTACTTC.

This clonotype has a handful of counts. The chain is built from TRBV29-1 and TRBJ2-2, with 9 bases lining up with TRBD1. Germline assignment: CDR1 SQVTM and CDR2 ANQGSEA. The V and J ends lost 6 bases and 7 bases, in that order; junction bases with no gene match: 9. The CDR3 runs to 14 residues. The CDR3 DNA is TGCAGCGTCCGAATACAGGGGGCAGACGGGGAGCTGTTTTTT. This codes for CSVRIQGADGELFF.